This T cell receptor beta chain was obtained from a study of blood T cell repertoires in COVID-19. The assay was immunoSEQ multiplex PCR, and TCRdb's table has in-frame clones only and misses some. The sample yields 150,000 to 200,000 clones, 88% seen once. V lost 4 bases and J lost 6; bases outside the gene matches: 11. The CDR3 totals 15 residues. The germline V gene has CDR1 MNHEY and CDR2 SMNVEV (reference sequence). The TCR was taken from a man in his sixties with acute or convalescent COVID-19. Material: peripheral blood. V and J are TRBV27 and TRBJ2-7; 8 nucleotides agree with TRBD1. DNA for the CDR3: TGTGCCAGCAGTTCGCAGGGGGCGCCGGTTTCCGAGCAGTACTTC. Its protein is CASSSQGAPVSEQYF.